These T cell receptor beta chains were read from a single sample in a study of vaccination and CD4 T cells after COVID-19. Via MiXCR, TCRdb re-called the PCR reads, giving one row per CDR3 protein. This table has about 20,000 distinct CDR3 sequences, roughly 40% appearing once. For these TCRs, the target antigens are not known. The sample was CD4+ T cells from blood, cultured in vitro, taken after SARS-CoV-2 vaccination. These receptor sequences come from a human donor who had recovered from COVID-19. The CDR3 runs from the conserved cysteine through the conserved F or W. D genes are given only for firm matches. Clone size is stated in some rows and not others, as once, few, many or a class when expanded.

>TRBD1|TRBV27|-|TRBJ1-1
CASSLGQGSAGTEAFF
TGTGCCAGCAGTTTGGGACAGGGGAGTGCGGGCACTGAAGCTTTCTTT
>TRBD2|TRBV11-3|-|TRBJ2-2
CASSLRFGGDPGELFF
TGTGCCAGCAGTCTGCGTTTTGGGGGGGACCCCGGGGAGCTGTTTTTT
>-|TRBV19|-|TRBJ1-2
CASSPRGYYGYTF
TGTGCCAGTTCCCCCCGGGGGTATTATGGCTACACCTTC
>-|TRBV10-3|-|TRBJ1-1
CAISDGGDTEAFF
TGTGCCATCAGTGACGGGGGGGACACTGAAGCTTTCTTT
>-|TRBV7-8|-|TRBJ2-7
CASSVDRFSGTYEQYF
TGTGCCAGCAGCGTAGACAGATTCTCGGGAACCTACGAGCAGTACTTC
>-|TRBV20-1|-|TRBJ1-3
CSAHRGGEKNTIYF
TGCAGTGCCCATAGGGGGGGGGAAAAAAACACCATATATTTT
>-|TRBV6-1|-|TRBJ2-7
CASSRADREQYF
TGTGCCAGCAGTAGGGCGGATCGCGAGCAGTACTTC
>-|TRBV5-5|few|TRBJ1-2
CASSFPGGYGHTF
TGTGCCAGCAGCTTCCCCGGGGGTTATGGCCACACCTTC
>-|TRBV30|-|TRBJ2-5
CAWSVGRETQYF
TGTGCCTGGAGTGTGGGACGGGAGACCCAGTACTTC
>-|TRBV4-3|-|TRBJ2-3
CASSQGGVGSDTQYF
TGCGCCAGCAGCCAGGGCGGGGTTGGGTCAGATACGCAGTATTTT
>-|TRBV20-1|-|TRBJ2-5
CSASRGTVRRGETQYF
-
>-|TRBV4-3|-|TRBJ1-2
CASSQRSSYGYTF
TGCGCCAGCAGCCAAAGGAGTTCCTATGGCTACACCTTC
>-|TRBV6-1|-|TRBJ2-1
CASRRANRDSFF
TGTGCCAGCAGGAGAGCCAACAGGGATAGCTTCTTC
>TRBD2|TRBV27|-|TRBJ2-7
CASSLFALAGPSGEQYF
TGTGCCAGCAGTTTATTTGCGCTAGCGGGACCCTCTGGGGAGCAGTACTTC
>-|TRBV24-1|-|TRBJ1-1
CATSAASGTEAFF
TGTGCCACCAGTGCCGCTTCGGGCACTGAAGCTTTCTTT
>TRBD1|TRBV20-1|few|TRBJ1-6
CSAGGGQYNSPLHF
TGCAGTGCTGGGGGGGGACAGTATAATTCACCCCTCCACTTT
>-|TRBV4-1|few|TRBJ2-3
CASSQVGLPTDTQYF
TGCGCCAGCAGCCAAGTGGGGCTCCCCACAGATACGCAGTATTTT
>-|TRBV20-1|few|TRBJ1-1
CSARDGKSRWNTEAFF
TGCAGTGCTAGAGACGGCAAGAGTAGGTGGAACACTGAAGCTTTCTTT
>-|TRBV20-1|few|TRBJ2-3
CSATVPTGGAVLTDTQYF
TGCAGTGCCACCGTACCAACGGGGGGCGCAGTCCTCACAGATACGCAGTATTTT
>-|TRBV7-2|few|TRBJ2-1
CASSSITYNEQFF
TGTGCCAGCAGCTCAATTACCTACAATGAGCAGTTCTTC
>-|TRBV2|-|TRBJ1-5
CASSEGGVRPDHNQPQHF
TGTGCCAGCAGTGAGGGTGGGGTTCGCCCAGACCACAATCAGCCCCAGCATTTT
>TRBD1|TRBV7-9|-|TRBJ1-4
CASSFDRGEKLFF
TGTGCCAGCAGCTTTGACAGGGGCGAAAAACTGTTTTTT
>-|TRBV20-1|few|TRBJ2-5
CSATTPGEGETQYF
TGCAGTGCTACTACTCCGGGAGAAGGGGAGACCCAGTACTTC
>-|TRBV15|-|TRBJ1-4
CATSRDRGAGEKLFF
TGTGCCACCAGCAGAGATCGGGGGGCTGGGGAAAAACTGTTTTTT
>TRBD1|TRBV19|few|TRBJ1-2
CASSISGTGSGYTF
TGTGCCAGTAGTATATCTGGGACAGGGTCTGGCTACACCTTC
>-|TRBV19|-|TRBJ1-1
CASRRTVNTEAFF
TGTGCCAGTAGAAGGACAGTTAACACTGAAGCTTTCTTT
>TRBD2|TRBV14|-|TRBJ2-7
CASSLGLASSEQYF
TGTGCCAGCAGCCTGGGACTAGCGTCCTCCGAGCAGTACTTC
>-|TRBV7-2|few|TRBJ1-1
CASSTLRGGNTEAFF
TGTGCCAGCAGCACCCTTCGGGGCGGGAACACTGAAGCTTTCTTT